One T cell receptor beta chain is described in this entry. The antigen is undetermined. The source of the sample is a study of blood T cells in healthy people across ages. Regarding the study as a whole: Expanded clonotype shifts may have been confounded, as the donors had an unknown CMV status.

Germline CDR1 and CDR2: SEHNR and FQNEAQ (reference sequence). This CDR3 has 13 amino acids. V was clipped by 7 bases and J by 4 bases, with 11 bases between them. Through a sample-barcoded 5' primer and a J-beta primer mix, a second PCR was run for roughly 7 to 11 cycles. TCRdb fed the 5' RACE reads into MiXCR, producing one record per CDR3 protein. The sample consists of under 2 million distinct CDR3 sequences, 30% to 40% of them appearing once. The sample consisted of blood. The rearrangement links TRBV7-9 to TRBJ2-1; D is possibly TRBD2 (5 bases). The clonotype comes from a woman in her 30s in good health. CDR3 sequence reads: CASTQSGYNEQFF. CDR3 nucleotides: TGTGCCAGCACCCAAAGCGGTTACAATGAGCAGTTCTTC.